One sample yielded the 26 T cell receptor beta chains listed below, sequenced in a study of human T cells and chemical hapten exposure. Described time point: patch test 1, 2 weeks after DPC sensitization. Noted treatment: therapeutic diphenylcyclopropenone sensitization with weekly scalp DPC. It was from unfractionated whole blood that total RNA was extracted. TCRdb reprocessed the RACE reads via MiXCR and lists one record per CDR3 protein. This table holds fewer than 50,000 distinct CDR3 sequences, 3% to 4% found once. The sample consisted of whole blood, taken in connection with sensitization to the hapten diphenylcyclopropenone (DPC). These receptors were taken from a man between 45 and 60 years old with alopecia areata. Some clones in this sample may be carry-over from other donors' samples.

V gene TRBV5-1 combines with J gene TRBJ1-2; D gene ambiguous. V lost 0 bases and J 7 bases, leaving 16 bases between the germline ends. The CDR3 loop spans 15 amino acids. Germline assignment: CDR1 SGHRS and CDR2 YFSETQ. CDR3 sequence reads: CASSLGRSEGGGYTF. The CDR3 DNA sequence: TGCGCCAGCAGCTTGGGAAGGTCGGAGGGTGGTGGCTACACCTTC.

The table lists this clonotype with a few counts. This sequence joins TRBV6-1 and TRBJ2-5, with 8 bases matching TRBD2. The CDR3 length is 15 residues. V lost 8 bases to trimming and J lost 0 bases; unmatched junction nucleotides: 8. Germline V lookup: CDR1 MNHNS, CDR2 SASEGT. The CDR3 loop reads CASGGASGYQETQYF. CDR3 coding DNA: TGTGCCAGCGGGGGGGCTAGCGGGTACCAAGAGACCCAGTACTTC.

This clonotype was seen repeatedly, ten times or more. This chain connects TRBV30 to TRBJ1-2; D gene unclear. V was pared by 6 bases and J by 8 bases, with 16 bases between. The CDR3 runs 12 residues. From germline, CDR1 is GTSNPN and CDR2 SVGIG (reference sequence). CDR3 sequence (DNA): TGTGCCTGCCCTGGGCCCATCGGGGGCTACACCTTC. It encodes CACPGPIGGYTF. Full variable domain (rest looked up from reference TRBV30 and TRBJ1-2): SQTIHQWPATLVQPVGSPLSLECTVEGTSNPNLYWYRQAAGRGLQLLFYSVGIGQISSEVPQNLSASRPQDRQFILSSKKLLLSDSGFYLCACPGPIGGYTFGSGTRLTVV.

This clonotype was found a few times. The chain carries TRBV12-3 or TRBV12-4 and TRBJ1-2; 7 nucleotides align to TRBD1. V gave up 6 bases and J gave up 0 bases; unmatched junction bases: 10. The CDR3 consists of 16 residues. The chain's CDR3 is CASRLGQVLSNYGYTF. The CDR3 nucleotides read TGTGCCAGCAGACTCGGACAGGTTCTTTCTAACTATGGCTACACCTTC.

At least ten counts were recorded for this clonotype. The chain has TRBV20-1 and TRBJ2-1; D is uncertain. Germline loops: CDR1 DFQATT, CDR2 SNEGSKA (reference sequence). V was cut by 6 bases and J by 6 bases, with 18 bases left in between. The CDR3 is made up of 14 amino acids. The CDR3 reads CSAPVTYITNEQFF. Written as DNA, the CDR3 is TGCAGTGCCCCGGTGACTTACATAACCAATGAGCAGTTCTTC.

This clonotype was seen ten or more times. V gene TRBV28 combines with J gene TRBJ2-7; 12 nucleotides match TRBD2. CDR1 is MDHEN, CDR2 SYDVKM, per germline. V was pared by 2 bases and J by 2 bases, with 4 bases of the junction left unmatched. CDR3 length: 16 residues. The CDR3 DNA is TGTGCCAGCAGTTTAGCGACTAGCGGGAGTGCCTACGAGCAGTACTTC. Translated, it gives CASSLATSGSAYEQYF.

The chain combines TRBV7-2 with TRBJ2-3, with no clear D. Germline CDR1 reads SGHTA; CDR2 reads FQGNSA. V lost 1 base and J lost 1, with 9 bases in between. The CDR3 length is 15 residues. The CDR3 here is CASSLDSSRTDTQYF. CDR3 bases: TGTGCCAGCAGCTTAGATTCTTCCCGCACAGATACGCAGTATTTT.

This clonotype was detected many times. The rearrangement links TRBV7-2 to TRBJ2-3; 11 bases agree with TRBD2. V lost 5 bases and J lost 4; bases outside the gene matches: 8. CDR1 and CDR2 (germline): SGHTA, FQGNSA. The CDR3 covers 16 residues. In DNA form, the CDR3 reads TGTGCCAGCAGCACCAGACTAGCGGGACTGCCAGATACGCAGTATTTT. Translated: CASSTRLAGLPDTQYF.

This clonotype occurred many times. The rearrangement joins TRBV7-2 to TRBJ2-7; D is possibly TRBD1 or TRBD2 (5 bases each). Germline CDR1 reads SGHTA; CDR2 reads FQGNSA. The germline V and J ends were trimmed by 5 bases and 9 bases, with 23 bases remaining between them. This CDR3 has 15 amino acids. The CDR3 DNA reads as TGTGCCAGCAGCACCCAGACGGGGACGTATACGAGGCAGTACTTC. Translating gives CASSTQTGTYTRQYF.

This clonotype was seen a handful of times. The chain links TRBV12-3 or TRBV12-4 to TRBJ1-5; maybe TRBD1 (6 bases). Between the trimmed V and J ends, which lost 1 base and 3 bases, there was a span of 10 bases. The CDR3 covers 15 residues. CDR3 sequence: CASSLGGGINQPQHF. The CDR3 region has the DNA TGTGCCAGCAGTTTAGGAGGGGGAATCAATCAGCCCCAGCATTTT.

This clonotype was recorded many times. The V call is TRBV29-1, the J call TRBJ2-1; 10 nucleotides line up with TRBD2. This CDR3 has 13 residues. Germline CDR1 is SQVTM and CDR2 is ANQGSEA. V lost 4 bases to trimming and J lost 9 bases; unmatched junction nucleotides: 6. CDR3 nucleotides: TGCAGCGTTGGGGGAGCGGGAGGGGGTGAGCAGTTCTTC. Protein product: CSVGGAGGGEQFF.

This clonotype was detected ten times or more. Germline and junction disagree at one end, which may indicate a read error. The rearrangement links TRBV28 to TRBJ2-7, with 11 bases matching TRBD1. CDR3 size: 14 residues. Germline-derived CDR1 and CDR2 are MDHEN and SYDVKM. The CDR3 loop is CASSLDAVPGQGVW. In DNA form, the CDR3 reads TGTGCCAGCAGTTTAGATGCAGTTCCGGGACAGGGGGTATGG. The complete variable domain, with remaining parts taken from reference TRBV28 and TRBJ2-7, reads DVKVTQSSRYLVKRTGEKVFLECVQDMDHENMFWYRQDPGLGLRLIYFSYDVKMKEKGDIPEGYSVSREKKERFSLILESASTNQTSMYLCASSLDAVPGQGVWGPGTRLTVT.

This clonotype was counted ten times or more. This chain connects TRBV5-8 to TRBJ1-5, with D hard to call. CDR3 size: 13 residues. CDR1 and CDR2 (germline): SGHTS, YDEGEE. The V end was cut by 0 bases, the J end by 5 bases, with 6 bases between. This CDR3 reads CASSLAVDQPQHF. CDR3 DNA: TGTGCCAGCAGCTTGGCCGTCGATCAGCCCCAGCATTTT.

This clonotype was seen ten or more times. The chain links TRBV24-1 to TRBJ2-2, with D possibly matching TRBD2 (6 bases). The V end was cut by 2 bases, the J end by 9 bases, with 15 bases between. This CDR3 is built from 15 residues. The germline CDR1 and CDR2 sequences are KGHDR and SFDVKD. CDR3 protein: CATSDSMTRSRELFF. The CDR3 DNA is TGTGCCACCAGTGATTCGATGACTAGAAGCCGGGAGCTGTTTTTT.

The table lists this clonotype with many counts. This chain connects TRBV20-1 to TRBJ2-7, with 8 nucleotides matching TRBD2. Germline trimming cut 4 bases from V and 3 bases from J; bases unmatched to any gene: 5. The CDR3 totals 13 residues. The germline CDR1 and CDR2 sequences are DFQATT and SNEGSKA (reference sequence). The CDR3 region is CSAKGGTSYEQYF. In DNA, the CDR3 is TGCAGTGCTAAGGGTGGGACTAGCTACGAGCAGTACTTC.

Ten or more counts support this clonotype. In DNA form, the CDR3 reads TGCGCCAGCAGTGCGTACCAATCCCACCTCCACTTT. It specifies CASSAYQSHLHF. The chain uses TRBV10-2 and TRBJ1-6, with unresolved D. V was pared by 4 bases and J by 15 bases, with 13 bases between. The germline gives CDR1 WSHSY, CDR2 SAAADI. The CDR3 is made up of 12 amino acids.

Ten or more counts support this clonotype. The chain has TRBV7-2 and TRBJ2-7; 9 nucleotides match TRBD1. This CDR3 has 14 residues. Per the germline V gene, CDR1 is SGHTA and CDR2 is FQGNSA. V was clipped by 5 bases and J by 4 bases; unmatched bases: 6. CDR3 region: CASSLGQGRYEQYF. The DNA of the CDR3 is TGTGCCAGCAGCCTAGGACAGGGGAGATACGAGCAGTACTTC.

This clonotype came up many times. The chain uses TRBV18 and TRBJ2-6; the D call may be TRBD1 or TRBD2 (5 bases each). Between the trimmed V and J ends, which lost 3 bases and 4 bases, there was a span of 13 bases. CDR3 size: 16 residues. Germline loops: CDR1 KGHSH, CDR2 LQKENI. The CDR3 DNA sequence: TGTGCCAGCTCACCGAGAGGGGTTATCGGGGCCAACGTCCTGACTTTC. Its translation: CASSPRGVIGANVLTF.

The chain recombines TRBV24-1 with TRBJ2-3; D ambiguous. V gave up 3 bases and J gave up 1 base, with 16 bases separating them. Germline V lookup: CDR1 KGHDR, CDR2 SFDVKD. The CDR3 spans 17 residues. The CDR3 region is CATSDQQPVDGTDTQYF. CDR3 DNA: TGTGCCACCAGTGATCAACAACCGGTTGACGGCACAGATACGCAGTATTTT.

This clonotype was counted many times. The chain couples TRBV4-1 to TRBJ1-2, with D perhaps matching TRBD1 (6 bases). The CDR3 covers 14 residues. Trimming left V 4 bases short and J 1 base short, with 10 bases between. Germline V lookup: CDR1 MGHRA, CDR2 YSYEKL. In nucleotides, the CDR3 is TGCGCCAGCAGCCCACAACAGGGTAACTATGGCTACACCTTC. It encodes CASSPQQGNYGYTF.

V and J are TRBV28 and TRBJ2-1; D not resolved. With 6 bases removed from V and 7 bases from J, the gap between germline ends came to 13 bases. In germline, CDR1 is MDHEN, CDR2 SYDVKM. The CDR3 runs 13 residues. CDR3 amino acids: CASSLVQENEQFF. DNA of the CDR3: TGTGCCAGCAGCTTAGTGCAGGAAAATGAGCAGTTCTTC.

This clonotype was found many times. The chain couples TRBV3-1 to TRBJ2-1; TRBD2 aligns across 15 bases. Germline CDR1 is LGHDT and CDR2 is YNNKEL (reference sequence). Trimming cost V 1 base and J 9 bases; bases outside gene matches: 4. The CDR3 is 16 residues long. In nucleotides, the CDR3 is TGTGCCAGCAGCCAAGCTTTGGGACTAGCGGGAGGTGAGCAGTTCTTC. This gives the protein CASSQALGLAGGEQFF.

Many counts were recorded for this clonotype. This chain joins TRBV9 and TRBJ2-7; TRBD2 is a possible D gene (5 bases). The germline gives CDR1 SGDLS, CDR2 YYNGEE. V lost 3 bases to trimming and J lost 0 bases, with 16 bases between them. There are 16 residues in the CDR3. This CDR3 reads CASSAAHTAASYEQYF. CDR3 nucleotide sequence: TGTGCCAGCAGCGCCGCCCATACAGCGGCCTCCTACGAGCAGTACTTC.

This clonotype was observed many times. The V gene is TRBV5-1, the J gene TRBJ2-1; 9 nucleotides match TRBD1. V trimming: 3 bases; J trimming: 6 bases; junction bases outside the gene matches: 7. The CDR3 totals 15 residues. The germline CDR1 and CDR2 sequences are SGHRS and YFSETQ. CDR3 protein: CASSSQGARINEQFF. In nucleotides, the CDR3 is TGCGCCAGCAGCTCACAGGGGGCGCGTATCAATGAGCAGTTCTTC.

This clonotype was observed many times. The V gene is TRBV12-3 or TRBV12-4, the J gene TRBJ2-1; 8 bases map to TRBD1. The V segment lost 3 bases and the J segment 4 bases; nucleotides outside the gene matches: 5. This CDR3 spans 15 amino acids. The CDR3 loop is CASSLRTGSYNEQFF. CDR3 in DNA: TGTGCCAGCAGTTTGAGGACAGGGTCTTACAATGAGCAGTTCTTC.

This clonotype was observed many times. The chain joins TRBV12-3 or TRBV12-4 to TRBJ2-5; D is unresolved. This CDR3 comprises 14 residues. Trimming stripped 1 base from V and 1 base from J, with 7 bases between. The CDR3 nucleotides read TGTGCCAGCAGTTTAGGGCAGGCCCAAGAGACCCAGTACTTC. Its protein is CASSLGQAQETQYF.